A selection of T cell receptor beta chains follows, all from one sample in a study of cytomegalovirus exposure and HLA in healthy donors. This table comes from immunoSEQ multiplex PCR, and its TCRdb copy is limited to in-frame clones, with some not included. The sample's table shows fewer than 100,000 clones. The source material was PBMCs. The receptors here all came from a middle-aged man in good health and CMV-seronegative. Both conserved end residues are part of each CDR3. Each record gives: D gene, J gene, V gene, CDR3 DNA, CDR3 protein. D genes are given only for firm matches.

>TRBD1|TRBJ2-5|TRBV28
TGTGCCAGCTCGTTCTCGGGACAGGGGGAAGAGACCCAGTACTTC
CASSFSGQGEETQYF
>TRBD1|TRBJ1-1|TRBV6-5
TGTGCCAGCAGTTACGGGACAGGGGGCACTGAAGCTTTCTTT
CASSYGTGGTEAFF
>NA|TRBJ2-1|TRBV18
TGTGCCAGCTCACCCAGGGGGGCTGAGCAGTTCTTC
CASSPRGAEQFF
>TRBD2|TRBJ2-7|TRBV19
TGTGCCAGTAGTCCTGCTAGCGGGACTAGCTCCTACGAGCAGTACTTC
CASSPASGTSSYEQYF
>TRBD1|TRBJ2-3|TRBV12-5
TGTGCTAGTGGTTTGATTACAGGGGGCCCAGATACGCAGTATTTT
CASGLITGGPDTQYF
>NA|TRBJ2-7|TRBV27
TGTGCCAGCAGTTTATCGAGCACCTACGAGCAGTACTTC
CASSLSSTYEQYF
>NA|TRBJ1-3|TRBV5-1
TGCGCCAGCAGCAGAGAAGGACAACACTCTGGAAACACCATATATTTT
CASSREGQHSGNTIYF
>TRBD2|TRBJ2-2|TRBV5-4
TGTGCCAGCAGCTTGTATAGCGGGCGCGGGGAGCTGTTTTTT
CASSLYSGRGELFF
>NA|TRBJ1-1|TRBV6-5
TGTGCCAGCAGAGGCAGGGGAATGAACACTGAAGCTTTCTTT
CASRGRGMNTEAFF
>TRBD1|TRBJ2-1|TRBV5-4
TGTGCCAGCAGCTCACCGGGACAGAGTTACAATGAGCAGTTCTTC
CASSSPGQSYNEQFF
>NA|TRBJ1-1|TRBV9
TGTGCCAGAAACAAAACAGGGAACGACGTTGGGAACACTGAAGCTTTCTTT
CARNKTGNDVGNTEAFF
>NA|TRBJ2-3|TRBV18
TGTGCCAGCTCACCACCTCAGAGCACAGATACGCAGTATTTT
CASSPPQSTDTQYF
>TRBD1|TRBJ1-1|TRBV18
TGTGCCAGCGATCCGGGACAGGGACTGACTGAAGCTTTCTTT
CASDPGQGLTEAFF
>NA|TRBJ2-7|TRBV5-5
TGTGCCAGCAGCATCACAGGAAAGGCCTACGAGCAGTACTTC
CASSITGKAYEQYF
>NA|TRBJ2-7|TRBV6-6
TGTGCCAGCAGAAAGGCAGGGTCCAGGGACGAGCAGTACTTC
CASRKAGSRDEQYF
>NA|TRBJ1-6|TRBV6-5
TGTGCCAGCAGTTACGAGATTCTCTCACCCCTCCACTTT
CASSYEILSPLHF
>TRBD1|TRBJ2-7|TRBV7-2
TGTGCCAGCAGCCCAGACCGGGACAGGGATTGGTACGAGCAGTACTTC
CASSPDRDRDWYEQYF
>NA|TRBJ1-6|TRBV7-2
TGTGCCAGCAGCCCCGGAGAGGGACCCCTCCACTTT
CASSPGEGPLHF
>NA|TRBJ2-5|TRBV7-2
TGTGCCAGCAGCTCCCTGATGGGGCAAACCCAGTACTTC
CASSSLMGQTQYF
>NA|TRBJ1-2|TRBV7-2
TGTGCCAGCAGCCGACAGACGAACTATGGCTACACCTTC
CASSRQTNYGYTF
>NA|TRBJ2-7|TRBV7-3
TGTGCCAGCAGCACGGACAGTAACGCCTACGAGCAGTACTTC
CASSTDSNAYEQYF
>TRBD2|TRBJ2-7|TRBV4-3
TGCGCCAGCAGCCAAGTCGCGGGGGGATACTCCTACGAGCAGTACTTC
CASSQVAGGYSYEQYF
>NA|TRBJ2-5|TRBV29-1
TGCAGCGTTGCGAGGTCCCGGGAGACCCAGTACTTC
CSVARSRETQYF
>NA|TRBJ1-5|TRBV5-8
TGTGCCAGCAGCCTTGACAGGTTCAATCAGCCCCAGCATTTT
CASSLDRFNQPQHF
>NA|TRBJ2-1|TRBV28
TGTGCCAGCAGTTTAACAGGGCATTACAATGAGCAGTTCTTC
CASSLTGHYNEQFF
>NA|TRBJ1-6|TRBV27
TGTGCCAGCAGGGTTCTCAGTGGGGGGATATCCCCACCCCTCCACTTT
CASRVLSGGISPPLHF
>NA|TRBJ2-2|TRBV4-3
TGCGCCAGCAGCCAAGATGAGGGTCAGGACACCGGGGAGCTGTTTTTT
CASSQDEGQDTGELFF
>NA|TRBJ2-7|TRBV28
TGTGCCAGCACCCCCTACGTCTCTAACTACGAGCAGTACTTC
CASTPYVSNYEQYF
>NA|TRBJ2-2|TRBV28
TGTGCCAGCGATTCCCAGGGGACCGGGGAGCTGTTTTTT
CASDSQGTGELFF
>TRBD1|TRBJ1-5|TRBV15
TGTGCCACCAGCAAACTCCGGGACAGGGGGTATAGTAGCAATCAGCCCCAGCATTTT
CATSKLRDRGYSSNQPQHF
>NA|TRBJ1-2|TRBV2
TGTGCCAGCAGTGAATTGACAGCTAGCTACACCTTC
CASSELTASYTF
>NA|TRBJ2-5|TRBV5-8
TGTGCCAGCAGCCACAGGTTGCCCAAGCTCTCCCAAGAGACCCAGTACTTC
CASSHRLPKLSQETQYF
>NA|TRBJ2-5|TRBV5-6
TGTGCCAGCACCCCAGGGGAACAAGAGACCCAGTACTTC
CASTPGEQETQYF
>TRBD2|TRBJ2-3|TRBV2
TGTGCCAGCAGACGTCTTGCGGCGGGGGAGGGCACAGATACGCAGTATTTT
CASRRLAAGEGTDTQYF
>NA|TRBJ2-7|TRBV2
TGTGCCACATCGACAGGCCCCTACGAGCAGTACTTC
CATSTGPYEQYF
>NA|TRBJ1-5|TRBV7-3
TGTGCCAGCAGCCTTAACGGGGGTTTCAATCAGCCCCAGCATTTT
CASSLNGGFNQPQHF
>NA|TRBJ1-3|TRBV19
TGTGCCAGTAGTATAGACATCAGCTCTGGAAACACCATATATTTT
CASSIDISSGNTIYF
>NA|TRBJ2-7|TRBV4-2
TGTGCCAGCAGCCAAGACGCAGGGCGCGAGCAGTACTTC
CASSQDAGREQYF